This TCR beta chain originates from a study of cytomegalovirus exposure and HLA in healthy donors. Study-wide points: TCR beta V segments were, for the most part, productive about 87% or about 30% of the time in an earlier analysis. A missense variant in DCLRE1C was later tied to TCR beta V- and J-gene trimming. Per published accounts, TCR beta sequences correctly predicted the HLA-A and HLA-B alleles of most subjects.

With regard to this clone: Antigen unknown.

It was with 60 Vbeta and 13 Jbeta primers that the PCR ran. Sequencing used immunoSEQ multiplex PCR; TCRdb keeps in-frame clones, though not all of them. There are approximately 130,000 clones in the sample; around 83% occur only once, and roughly 6.7% lies in the top ten. From germline, CDR1 is KGHSH and CDR2 LQKENI. The ends were cut back, 4 bases at V and 2 bases at J, with 9 bases in the middle. This CDR3 region has 14 residues. V usage is TRBV18 and J usage is TRBJ2-1; D might be TRBD2 (5 bases). This TCR derives from a woman aged 25 to 39 in good health and CMV-seropositive. Sequencing was carried out using PBMCs. CDR3 protein: CASSQLVTYNEQFF. CDR3 DNA sequence: TGTGCCAGCTCACAACTAGTGACCTACAATGAGCAGTTCTTC.